The rows below give T cell receptor beta chains drawn from one sample of a study of T-cell memory formation after mild COVID-19. Each CDR3 protein gets one entry after TCRdb re-called the 5' RACE reads with MiXCR. In the table there are about 400,000 distinct CDR3 sequences, more than 20% of which are singletons. Sample: PBMCs or a T cell subset sorted from them (not recorded which). Receptor source: an adult woman who had mild COVID-19 (a few samples of this study predate the infection). Cell type and time point are not known. Each CDR3 is given with its conserved first and last residue. Fields, in order: D gene, J gene, clone size, V gene, CDR3 DNA, CDR3 protein. D genes are given only for firm matches. Clone size is not always given. Where it is, it says once, few, many or a class for expanded clones.

d_call: .; j_call: TRBJ2-3; clone_size: few; v_call: TRBV11-3; cdr3_nt: TGTGCCAGCAGCCCTCGGAGCAAAAATACGCAGTATTTT; cdr3_aa: CASSPRSKNTQYF
d_call: TRBD1; j_call: TRBJ1-1; clone_size: .; v_call: TRBV6-5; cdr3_nt: TGTGCCAGCAGCTGGACAGGGGGGGACACTGAAGCTTTCTTT; cdr3_aa: CASSWTGGDTEAFF
d_call: .; j_call: TRBJ2-6; clone_size: .; v_call: TRBV18; cdr3_nt: TGTGCCAGCTCCCAACCCGGGAGCGGGGCCAACGTCCTGACTTTC; cdr3_aa: CASSQPGSGANVLTF
d_call: TRBD2; j_call: TRBJ2-3; clone_size: few; v_call: TRBV7-9; cdr3_nt: TGTGCCAGCAGCTTAGGGACGGGACTAGCGGGACATACAGATACGCAGTATTTT; cdr3_aa: CASSLGTGLAGHTDTQYF
d_call: .; j_call: TRBJ2-3; clone_size: few; v_call: TRBV28; cdr3_nt: TGTGCCAGCAAGGAAGGAAGCACAGATACGCAGTATTTT; cdr3_aa: CASKEGSTDTQYF
d_call: .; j_call: TRBJ2-2; clone_size: .; v_call: TRBV30; cdr3_nt: TGTGCCTGGAGTTTGGGGGGAGGCGGCTGGGAGCTGTTTTTT; cdr3_aa: CAWSLGGGGWELFF
d_call: TRBD2; j_call: TRBJ2-5; clone_size: .; v_call: TRBV24-1; cdr3_nt: TGTGCCACCAGTGATTTAGGGACTAGTACTCAAGAGACCCAGTACTTC; cdr3_aa: CATSDLGTSTQETQYF
d_call: .; j_call: TRBJ2-7; clone_size: .; v_call: TRBV25-1; cdr3_nt: TGTGCCAGCAGCCCATCCTTGGGCGAGCAGTACTTC; cdr3_aa: CASSPSLGEQYF
d_call: TRBD2; j_call: TRBJ2-2; clone_size: .; v_call: TRBV7-9; cdr3_nt: TGTGCCACCGTGGGACTAGCGCCAACCGGGGAGCTGTTTTTT; cdr3_aa: CATVGLAPTGELFF
d_call: .; j_call: TRBJ2-1; clone_size: .; v_call: TRBV12-3/TRBV12-4; cdr3_nt: TGTGCCAGCAGTGGACAACAGGGAGCCCATGAGCAGTTCTTC; cdr3_aa: CASSGQQGAHEQFF
d_call: .; j_call: TRBJ2-3; clone_size: few; v_call: TRBV29-1; cdr3_nt: TGCAGCGCTGAACCGGGACTTCAAACTACGCAGTATTTT; cdr3_aa: CSAEPGLQTTQYF
d_call: .; j_call: TRBJ1-2; clone_size: .; v_call: TRBV12-3/TRBV12-4; cdr3_nt: TGTGCCAGCAGTTTGCCGGGCCTCTATGGCTACACCTTC; cdr3_aa: CASSLPGLYGYTF
d_call: .; j_call: TRBJ1-1; clone_size: .; v_call: TRBV19; cdr3_nt: TGTGCCAGTAGTTCGACCCCCGGTCCCACTGAAGCTTTCTTT; cdr3_aa: CASSSTPGPTEAFF
d_call: .; j_call: TRBJ2-5; clone_size: few; v_call: TRBV18; cdr3_nt: TGTGCCAGCTCACCAGGCGCAGGGGAAGAGACCCAGTACTTC; cdr3_aa: CASSPGAGEETQYF
d_call: .; j_call: TRBJ1-2; clone_size: .; v_call: TRBV6-2/TRBV6-3; cdr3_nt: TGTGCCAGCAGTTACTCGGGAGGCGACGGCTACACCTTC; cdr3_aa: CASSYSGGDGYTF
d_call: .; j_call: TRBJ2-1; clone_size: many; v_call: TRBV12-3/TRBV12-4; cdr3_nt: TGTGCCAGCAGTTTTAGGCGGGTCTCCTACAATGAGCAGTTCTTC; cdr3_aa: CASSFRRVSYNEQFF
d_call: .; j_call: TRBJ2-2; clone_size: many; v_call: TRBV29-1; cdr3_nt: TGCAGCGTTGTGAGGGGCCCTACGAACACCGGGGAGCTGTTTTTT; cdr3_aa: CSVVRGPTNTGELFF
d_call: TRBD2; j_call: TRBJ2-1; clone_size: few; v_call: TRBV24-1; cdr3_nt: TGTGCCACCAGTGACGAGTCGGCGGGAGGAAGGAATGAGCAGTTCTTC; cdr3_aa: CATSDESAGGRNEQFF
d_call: .; j_call: TRBJ1-1; clone_size: .; v_call: TRBV30; cdr3_nt: TGTGCCTGGAGTCGGTTGAACACTGAAGCTTTCTTT; cdr3_aa: CAWSRLNTEAFF
d_call: .; j_call: TRBJ1-2; clone_size: .; v_call: TRBV30; cdr3_nt: TGTGCCTGGAGAAGACCTAACTATGGCTACACCTTC; cdr3_aa: CAWRRPNYGYTF
d_call: .; j_call: TRBJ2-2; clone_size: few; v_call: TRBV7-8; cdr3_nt: TGTGCCAGCAGCTTAGGGGCACTACCGAACACCGGGGAGCTGTTTTTT; cdr3_aa: CASSLGALPNTGELFF
d_call: .; j_call: TRBJ1-4; clone_size: .; v_call: TRBV29-1; cdr3_nt: TGCAGCGTTGTAAGCGGCGGGGAAAAACTGTTTTTT; cdr3_aa: CSVVSGGEKLFF
d_call: .; j_call: TRBJ1-6; clone_size: few; v_call: TRBV4-3; cdr3_nt: TGCGCCAGCAGCCAAGATATGCAGGGTTGGTCACCCCTCCACTTT; cdr3_aa: CASSQDMQGWSPLHF
d_call: .; j_call: TRBJ2-1; clone_size: few; v_call: TRBV2; cdr3_nt: TGTGCCAGCAGGGGCCCTCCTCGTTTAATGGAGCAGTTCTTC; cdr3_aa: CASRGPPRLMEQFF
d_call: TRBD1; j_call: TRBJ1-4; clone_size: .; v_call: TRBV7-9; cdr3_nt: TGTGCCAGCAGCTCCGGACAGGGTGGCTCTGAAAAACTGTTTTTT; cdr3_aa: CASSSGQGGSEKLFF
d_call: .; j_call: TRBJ2-7; clone_size: few; v_call: TRBV12-3/TRBV12-4; cdr3_nt: TGTGCCAGCAGTTTCCTACAGAACTACGAGCAGTACTTC; cdr3_aa: CASSFLQNYEQYF